This T cell receptor (beta chain) emerged from a study of CD8 T cells in ankylosing spondylitis. TCRdb fed the 5' RACE reads into MiXCR, producing one record per CDR3 protein. Among over 600,000 distinct CDR3 sequences listed, around 17% were seen once. Per the germline V gene, CDR1 is DFQATT and CDR2 is SNEGSKA (reference sequence). This CDR3 region has 16 residues. Trimming pared 3 bases from V and 4 bases from J, leaving 19 bases between. Findings and caveats of the study: Those disease-linked clones were CD8+; they were also relatively rare in peripheral blood. In ankylosing spondylitis patients, matched synovial fluid reportedly showed significant enrichment of disease-linked clones. There was a TCR beta motif, made of several highly homologous variants, that appeared characteristic of ankylosing spondylitis blood.

This clonotype was seen more than once but under ten times. Its antigen is unidentified. Sequencing input: blood, either unsorted or a sorted T cell fraction (not recorded which). The receptor comes from a male donor with ankylosing spondylitis. This chain links TRBV20-1 with TRBJ1-5; tentatively, D is TRBD1 (6 bases). The CDR3 here is CSASRPGQGRNQPQHF. Written as DNA, the CDR3 is TGCAGTGCTAGTAGGCCCGGGCAGGGGAGGAATCAGCCCCAGCATTTT.